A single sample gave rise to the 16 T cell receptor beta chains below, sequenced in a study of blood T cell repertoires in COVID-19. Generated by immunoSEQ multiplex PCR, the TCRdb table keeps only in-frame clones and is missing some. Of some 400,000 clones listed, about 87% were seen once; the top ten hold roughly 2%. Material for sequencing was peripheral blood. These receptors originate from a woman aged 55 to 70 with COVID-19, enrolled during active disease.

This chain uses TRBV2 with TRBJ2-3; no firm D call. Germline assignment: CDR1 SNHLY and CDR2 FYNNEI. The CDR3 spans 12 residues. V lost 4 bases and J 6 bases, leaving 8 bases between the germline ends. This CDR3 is CASSALQDTQYF. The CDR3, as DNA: TGTGCCAGCAGTGCTCTACAGGATACGCAGTATTTT.

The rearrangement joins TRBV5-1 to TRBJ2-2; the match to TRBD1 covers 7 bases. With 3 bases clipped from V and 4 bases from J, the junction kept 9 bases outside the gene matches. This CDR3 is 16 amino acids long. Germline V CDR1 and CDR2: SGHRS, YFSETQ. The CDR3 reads CASSSIEGGFTGELFF. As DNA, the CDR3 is TGCGCCAGCAGCTCCATTGAAGGGGGCTTCACCGGGGAGCTGTTTTTT.

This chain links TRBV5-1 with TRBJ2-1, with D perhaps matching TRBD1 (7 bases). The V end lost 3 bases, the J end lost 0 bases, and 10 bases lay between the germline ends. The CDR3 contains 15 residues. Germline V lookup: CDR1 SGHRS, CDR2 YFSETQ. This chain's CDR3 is CASSSRGVSYNEQFF. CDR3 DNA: TGCGCCAGCAGCTCCAGGGGGGTCTCCTACAATGAGCAGTTCTTC.

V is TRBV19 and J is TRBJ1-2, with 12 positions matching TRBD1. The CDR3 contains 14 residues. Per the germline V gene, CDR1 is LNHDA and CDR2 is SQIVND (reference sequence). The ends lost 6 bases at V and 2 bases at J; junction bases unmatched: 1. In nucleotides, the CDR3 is TGTGCCAGTAGGGGACAGGGGGCGAACTATGGCTACACCTTC. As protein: CASRGQGANYGYTF. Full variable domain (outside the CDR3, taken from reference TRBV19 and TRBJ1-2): DGGITQSPKYLFRKEGQNVTLSCEQNLNHDAMYWYRQDPGQGLRLIYYSQIVNDFQKGDIAEGYSVSREKKESFPLTVTSAQKNPTAFYLCASRGQGANYGYTFGSGTRLTVV.

In nucleotides, the CDR3 is TGTGCCACCAGTGGCGGAGACCTGGGGAACACTGAAGCTTTCTTT. This sequence encodes CATSGGDLGNTEAFF. The chain uses TRBV24-1 and TRBJ1-1, with no clear D. This CDR3 comprises 15 residues. Germline-derived CDR1 and CDR2 are KGHDR and SFDVKD. V was shortened by 5 bases and J by 1 base, with 13 bases between the two germline ends.

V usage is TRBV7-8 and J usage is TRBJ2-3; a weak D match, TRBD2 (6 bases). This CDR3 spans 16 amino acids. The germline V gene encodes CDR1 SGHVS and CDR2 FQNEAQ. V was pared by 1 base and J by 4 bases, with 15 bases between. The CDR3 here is CASSLVGRGGADTQYF. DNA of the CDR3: TGTGCCAGCAGCTTAGTAGGTAGGGGAGGCGCAGATACGCAGTATTTT.

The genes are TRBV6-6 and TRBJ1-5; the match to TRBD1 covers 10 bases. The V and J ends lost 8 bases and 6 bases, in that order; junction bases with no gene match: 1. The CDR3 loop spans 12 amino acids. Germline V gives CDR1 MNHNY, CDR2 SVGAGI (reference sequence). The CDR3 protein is CASGQGGQPQHF. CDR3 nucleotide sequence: TGTGCCAGCGGACAGGGGGGTCAGCCCCAGCATTTT.

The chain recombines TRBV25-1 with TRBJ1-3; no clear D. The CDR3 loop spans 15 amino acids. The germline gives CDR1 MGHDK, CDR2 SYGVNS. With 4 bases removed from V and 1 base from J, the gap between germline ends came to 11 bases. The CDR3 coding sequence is TGTGCCAGCAGTGCCCCCGGGATATCTGGAAACACCATATATTTT. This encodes CASSAPGISGNTIYF.

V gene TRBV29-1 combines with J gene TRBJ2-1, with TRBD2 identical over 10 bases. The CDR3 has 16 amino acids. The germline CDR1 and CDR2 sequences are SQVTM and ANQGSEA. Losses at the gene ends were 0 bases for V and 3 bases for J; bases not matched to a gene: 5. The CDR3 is CSVEDWLAGDYNEQFF. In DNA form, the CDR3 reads TGCAGCGTTGAAGATTGGCTAGCGGGGGACTACAATGAGCAGTTCTTC.

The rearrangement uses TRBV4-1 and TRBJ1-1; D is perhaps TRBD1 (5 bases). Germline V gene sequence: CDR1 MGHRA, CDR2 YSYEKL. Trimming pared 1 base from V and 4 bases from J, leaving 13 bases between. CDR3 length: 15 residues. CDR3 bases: TGCGCCAGCAGCCAAGGGGCGGGGGTGAGCACTGAAGCTTTCTTT. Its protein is CASSQGAGVSTEAFF.

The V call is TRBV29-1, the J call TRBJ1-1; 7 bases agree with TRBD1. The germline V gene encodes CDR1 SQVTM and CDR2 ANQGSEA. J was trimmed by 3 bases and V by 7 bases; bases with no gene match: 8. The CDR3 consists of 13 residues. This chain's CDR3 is CSARQGRYTEAFF. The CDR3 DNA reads TGCAGCGCAAGACAGGGTAGGTACACTGAAGCTTTCTTT.

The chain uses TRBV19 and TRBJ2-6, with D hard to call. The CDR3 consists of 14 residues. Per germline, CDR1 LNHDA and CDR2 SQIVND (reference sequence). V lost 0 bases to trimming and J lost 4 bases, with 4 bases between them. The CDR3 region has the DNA TGTGCCAGTAGTATAGAGGCCGGGGCCAACGTCCTGACTTTC. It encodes CASSIEAGANVLTF.

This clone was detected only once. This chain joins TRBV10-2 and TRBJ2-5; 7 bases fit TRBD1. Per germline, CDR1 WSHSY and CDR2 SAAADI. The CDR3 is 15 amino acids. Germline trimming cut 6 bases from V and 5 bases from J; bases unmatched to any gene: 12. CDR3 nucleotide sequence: TGCGCCAGCAGCGGCGGGCGACAGGGAGAGGAGACCCAGTACTTC. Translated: CASSGGRQGEETQYF.

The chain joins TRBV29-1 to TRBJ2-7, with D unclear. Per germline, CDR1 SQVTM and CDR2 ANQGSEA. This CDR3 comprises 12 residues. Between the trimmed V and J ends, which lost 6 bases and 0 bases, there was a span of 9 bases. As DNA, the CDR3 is TGCAGCGTCTGGGCCAACTCCTACGAGCAGTACTTC. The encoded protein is CSVWANSYEQYF.

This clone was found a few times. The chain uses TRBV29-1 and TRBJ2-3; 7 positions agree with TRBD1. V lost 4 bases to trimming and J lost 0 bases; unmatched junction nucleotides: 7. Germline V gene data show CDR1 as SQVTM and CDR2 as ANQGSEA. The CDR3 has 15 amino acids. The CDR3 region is CSVVGTVTSTDTQYF. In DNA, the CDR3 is TGCAGCGTTGTGGGGACAGTAACTAGCACAGATACGCAGTATTTT.

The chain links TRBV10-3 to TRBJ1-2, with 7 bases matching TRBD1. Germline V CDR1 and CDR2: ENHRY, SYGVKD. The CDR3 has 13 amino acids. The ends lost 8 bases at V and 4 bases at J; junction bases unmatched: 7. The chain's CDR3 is CAIGGQSFYGYTF. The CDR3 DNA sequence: TGTGCCATCGGGGGACAGAGCTTCTATGGCTACACCTTC.